The sequence of this T cell receptor beta chain was determined in a study of T cell responses to AZD1222 COVID-19 vaccine. The study's findings and limits: Spike-specific TCR repertoires showed rising breadth and depth after two AZD1222 doses. Clonal diversity may have been underestimated, and the donors were mostly white British, with more females than males. CD4 TCRs associated with vaccination spanned spike, dominating at 160-218 and 743-854. The repertoires were collected only after the peak T cell response.

Sequencing was performed with immunoSEQ multiplex PCR; in TCRdb, only in-frame clones are kept and a portion is missing. The sample comprises 100,000 to 150,000 clones, approximately 88% of which are singletons, and 1.5% to 1.8% rests with the top ten. Note on this clone: Its antigen is not identified.

This CDR3 has 15 residues. With 3 bases removed from V and 2 bases from J, the gap between germline ends came to 12 bases. Per germline, CDR1 ENHRY and CDR2 SYGVKD. The sample here was peripheral blood, taken on day 0 of AZD1222 vaccination. This chain joins TRBV10-3 and TRBJ2-3; either TRBD1 or TRBD2 may fit D (5 bases each). The TCR comes from an adult in good health. The CDR3 here is CAISDPLGDTDTQYF. In DNA form, the CDR3 reads TGTGCCATCAGTGACCCCCTGGGGGACACAGATACGCAGTATTTT.